This T cell receptor (beta chain) was sequenced during a study of early T cells in non-severe SARS-CoV-2 infection. Looking at the study overall: Unpaired chains resulted from sequencing bulk RNA of unsorted whole blood.

Unique molecular identifiers were added to individual cDNA molecules. TCRdb processed the 5' RACE reads anew with MiXCR; each CDR3 protein has one entry. The data show approximately 56,000 distinct CDR3 sequences, with roughly 16% seen just once and about 4% held by the top ten. Notes on the study in general: Missing private and CD4 specificities, VDJdb matching favored anti-spike CD8 responses.

This clonotype turned up a few times. No antigen is known for it. V dropped 6 bases and J dropped 0 bases, with 14 bases sitting between them. Germline CDR1 is SGHTA and CDR2 is FQGNSA. This CDR3 region has 15 residues. V is TRBV7-2 and J is TRBJ1-1; D unclear. This clonotype was sampled from an adult who was a healthcare worker with PCR-confirmed SARS-CoV-2 infection or an uninfected control (not recorded which). The input for sequencing was whole blood, taken at baseline. The CDR3 is CASSPSRVMNTEAFF. The CDR3 DNA reads TGTGCCAGCAGTCCCTCGAGGGTCATGAACACTGAAGCTTTCTTT.